This T cell receptor (beta chain) stems from a study of T cells after yellow fever vaccination. General study results and limits: Secondary responses were weaker yet peaked faster, day 5 versus 15. There was a small share of clonotypes that showed up in both the CD4 and CD8 compartments.

Of note for this clonotype: Its specificity is not known.

MiXCR was run by TCRdb on the 5' RACE reads, yielding one entry per CDR3 protein. The table shows around 340,000 distinct CDR3 sequences, with 8.7% occurring only once. The starting material was PBMCs, obtained on the day of the first yellow fever vaccination. This clonotype was obtained from a man aged 18 to 30 who received the YFV17D yellow fever vaccine.

CDR3 amino acids: CASSESVGFMDTGELFF. For the CDR3, the DNA is TGCGCCAGCAGTGAGTCGGTTGGGTTTATGGACACCGGGGAGCTGTTTTTT. The chain recombines TRBV10-1 with TRBJ2-2; D unresolved. V was cut by 0 bases and J by 3 bases, with 14 bases left in between. In germline, CDR1 is WNHNN, CDR2 SYGVQD (reference sequence). The CDR3 has 17 amino acids.